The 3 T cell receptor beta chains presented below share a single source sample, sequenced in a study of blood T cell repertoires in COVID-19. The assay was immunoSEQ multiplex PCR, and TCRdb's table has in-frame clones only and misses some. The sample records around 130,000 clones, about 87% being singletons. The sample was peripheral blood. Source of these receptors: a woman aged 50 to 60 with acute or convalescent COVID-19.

In nucleotides, the CDR3 is TGTGCCAGCAGCTTAGTAAACTATGGCTACACCTTC. Translated: CASSLVNYGYTF. The genes are TRBV11-3 and TRBJ1-2; no definite D call. The ends were cut back, 1 base at V and 2 bases at J, with 2 bases in the middle. Looked up from germline, CDR1 is SGHNT and CDR2 is YENEEA. The CDR3 sequence is 12 residues long.

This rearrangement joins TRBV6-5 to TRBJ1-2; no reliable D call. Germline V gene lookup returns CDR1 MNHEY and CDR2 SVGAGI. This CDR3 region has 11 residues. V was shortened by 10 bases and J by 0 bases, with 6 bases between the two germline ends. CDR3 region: CATEANYGYTF. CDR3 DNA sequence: TGTGCCACCGAGGCTAACTATGGCTACACCTTC.

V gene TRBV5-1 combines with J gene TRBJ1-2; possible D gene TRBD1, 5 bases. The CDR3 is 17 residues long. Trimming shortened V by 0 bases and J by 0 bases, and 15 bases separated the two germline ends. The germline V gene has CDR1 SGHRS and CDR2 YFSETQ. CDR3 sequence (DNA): TGCGCCAGCAGCTTGGGGAGAATGACAGACCCTAACTATGGCTACACCTTC. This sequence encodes CASSLGRMTDPNYGYTF.